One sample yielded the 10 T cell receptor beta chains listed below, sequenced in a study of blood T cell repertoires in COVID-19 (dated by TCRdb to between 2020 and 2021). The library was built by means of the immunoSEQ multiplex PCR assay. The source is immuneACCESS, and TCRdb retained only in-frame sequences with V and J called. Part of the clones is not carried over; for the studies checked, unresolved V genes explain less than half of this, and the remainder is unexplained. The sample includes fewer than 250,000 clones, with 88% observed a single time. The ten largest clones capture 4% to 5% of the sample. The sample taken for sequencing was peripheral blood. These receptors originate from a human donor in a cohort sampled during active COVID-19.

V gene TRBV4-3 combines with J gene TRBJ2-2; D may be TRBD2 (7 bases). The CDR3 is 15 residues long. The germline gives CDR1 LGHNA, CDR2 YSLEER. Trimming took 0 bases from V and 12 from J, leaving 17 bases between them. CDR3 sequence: CASSQEVSQGLKLFF. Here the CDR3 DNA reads TGCGCCAGCAGCCAAGAAGTCTCACAGGGACTAAAGCTGTTTTTT.

CDR3 nucleotide sequence: TGTGCCAGCAGCTTGTGGGGAGTGGGAAACACCATATATTTT. Translation: CASSLWGVGNTIYF. The chain recombines TRBV5-4 with TRBJ1-3; D not certain. V dropped 1 base and J dropped 4 bases, with 9 bases sitting between them. The CDR3 totals 14 residues. From germline, CDR1 is SGHNT and CDR2 YYREEE (reference sequence).

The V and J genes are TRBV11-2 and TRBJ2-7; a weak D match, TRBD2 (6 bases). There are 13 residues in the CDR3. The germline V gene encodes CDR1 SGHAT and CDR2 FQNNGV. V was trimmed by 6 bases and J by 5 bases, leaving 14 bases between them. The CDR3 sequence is CASSSRRVNEQYF. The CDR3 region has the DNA TGTGCCAGCAGTTCCCGGAGGGTCAACGAGCAGTACTTC.

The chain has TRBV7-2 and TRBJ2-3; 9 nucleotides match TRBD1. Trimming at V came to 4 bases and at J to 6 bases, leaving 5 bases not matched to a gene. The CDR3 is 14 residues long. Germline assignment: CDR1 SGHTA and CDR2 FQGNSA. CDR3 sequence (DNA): TGTGCCAGCAGCTCCGGGACAGGGCCCGATACGCAGTATTTT. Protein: CASSSGTGPDTQYF.

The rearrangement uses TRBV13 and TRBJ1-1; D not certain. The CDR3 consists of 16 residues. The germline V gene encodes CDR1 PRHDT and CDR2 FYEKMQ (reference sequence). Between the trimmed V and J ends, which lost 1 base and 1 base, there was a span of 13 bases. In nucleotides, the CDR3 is TGTGCCAGCAGCTTAGTCGGGGAATGGGCGAACACTGAAGCTTTCTTT. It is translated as CASSLVGEWANTEAFF.

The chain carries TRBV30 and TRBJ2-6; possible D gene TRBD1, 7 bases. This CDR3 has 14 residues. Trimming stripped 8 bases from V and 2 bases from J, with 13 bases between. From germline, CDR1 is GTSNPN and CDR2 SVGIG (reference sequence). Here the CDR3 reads CALDREAGANVLTF. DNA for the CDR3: TGTGCCCTCGACAGGGAGGCTGGGGCCAACGTCCTGACTTTC.

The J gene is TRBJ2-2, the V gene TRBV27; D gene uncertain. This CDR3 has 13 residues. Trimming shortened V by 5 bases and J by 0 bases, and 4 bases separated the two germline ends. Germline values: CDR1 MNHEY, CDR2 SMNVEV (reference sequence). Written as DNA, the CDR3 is TGTGCCAGCAGTCAAACGAACACCGGGGAGCTGTTTTTT. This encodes CASSQTNTGELFF.

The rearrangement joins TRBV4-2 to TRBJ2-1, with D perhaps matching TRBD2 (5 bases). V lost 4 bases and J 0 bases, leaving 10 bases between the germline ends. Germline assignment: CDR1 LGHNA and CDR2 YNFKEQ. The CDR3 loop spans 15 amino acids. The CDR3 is CASSRAGSSYNEQFF. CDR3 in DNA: TGTGCCAGCAGCCGGGCGGGCAGCTCCTACAATGAGCAGTTCTTC.

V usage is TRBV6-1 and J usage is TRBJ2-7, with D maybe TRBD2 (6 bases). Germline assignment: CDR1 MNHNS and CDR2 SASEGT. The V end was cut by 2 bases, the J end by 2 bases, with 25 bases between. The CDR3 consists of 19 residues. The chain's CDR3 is CASSERKSRYGGGAYEQYF. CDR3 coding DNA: TGTGCCAGCAGTGAAAGGAAGAGCAGGTACGGCGGAGGGGCCTACGAGCAGTACTTC.

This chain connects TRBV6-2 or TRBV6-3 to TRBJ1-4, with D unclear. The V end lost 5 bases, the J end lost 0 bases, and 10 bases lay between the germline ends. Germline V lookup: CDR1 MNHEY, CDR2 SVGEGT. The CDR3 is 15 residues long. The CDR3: CASSAGIATNEKLFF. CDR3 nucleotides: TGTGCCAGCAGTGCCGGGATTGCAACTAATGAAAAACTGTTTTTT.